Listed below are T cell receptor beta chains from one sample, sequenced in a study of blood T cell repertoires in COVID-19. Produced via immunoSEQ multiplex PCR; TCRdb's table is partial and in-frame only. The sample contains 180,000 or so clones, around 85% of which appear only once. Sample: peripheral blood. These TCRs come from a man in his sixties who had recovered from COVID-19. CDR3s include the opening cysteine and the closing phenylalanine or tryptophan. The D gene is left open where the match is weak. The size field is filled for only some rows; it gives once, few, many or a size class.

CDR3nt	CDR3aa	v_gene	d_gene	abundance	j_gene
TGTGCCAGCAGCGTGGGGGGACTAGCGGGGTCCTACGAGCAGTACTTC	CASSVGGLAGSYEQYF	TRBV9	TRBD2	once	TRBJ2-7
TGTGCCACCAGTGGGGCAGGGAATGAAAAACTGTTTTTT	CATSGAGNEKLFF	TRBV24-1	-	-	TRBJ1-4
TGTGCCAGCAGTGACTCGATGCAGGGTAATGTGGGTGGCTACACCTTC	CASSDSMQGNVGGYTF	TRBV6-4	-	many	TRBJ1-2
TGTGCCAGCAGCTTAGGGACAGGGGGCTACACCTTC	CASSLGTGGYTF	TRBV7-3	TRBD1	-	TRBJ1-2
TGCGCCAGCAGCTTGACGCAGGGGATCCATGGCTACACCTTC	CASSLTQGIHGYTF	TRBV5-1	-	few	TRBJ1-2
TGTGCTAGCAGCCCCGGCGGGGGCAGCACTGAAGCTTTCTTT	CASSPGGGSTEAFF	TRBV7-7	-	-	TRBJ1-1
TGTGCCAGCAGTTCCTGGACTAGCAGGAGCACAGATACGCAGTATTTT	CASSSWTSRSTDTQYF	TRBV27	TRBD2	-	TRBJ2-3
TGTGCCAGCAGCCCCAGGGGGACAGGGGATCAGCCCCAGCATTTT	CASSPRGTGDQPQHF	TRBV7-2	TRBD1	-	TRBJ1-5
TGTGCCAGCAGTTTAGGACTCAGAGAGACCCAGTACTTC	CASSLGLRETQYF	TRBV12-3/TRBV12-4	-	-	TRBJ2-5
TGTGCCAGCAGTTACAGAGATACGCAGTATTTT	CASSYRDTQYF	TRBV12-3/TRBV12-4	-	-	TRBJ2-3
TGTGCCAGCAGCTTTCAGGAAGAGCAGTACTTC	CASSFQEEQYF	TRBV5-6	-	-	TRBJ2-7
TGCAGCGTTGTCGGGACTAGCGCGTCGGATACGCAGTATTTT	CSVVGTSASDTQYF	TRBV29-1	TRBD2	once	TRBJ2-3
TGTGCCAGCAGTAAAGAGGGAGTCGGCACAGATACGCAGTATTTT	CASSKEGVGTDTQYF	TRBV6-4	-	few	TRBJ2-3
TGTGCCAGCAGCGCGGGACCGTCAGAGACCCAGTACTTC	CASSAGPSETQYF	TRBV2	-	-	TRBJ2-5
TGCGCCAGCAGCGCCGACAGGGTAATCGCTGAAGCTTTCTTT	CASSADRVIAEAFF	TRBV5-1	TRBD1	once	TRBJ1-1
TGTGCCAGCAGTGAACGGGGGATTACTAGCACAGATACGCAGTATTTT	CASSERGITSTDTQYF	TRBV2	-	-	TRBJ2-3
TGTGCCAGCAGTTCCCAGGGGGGCCCTAATGAAAAACTGTTTTTT	CASSSQGGPNEKLFF	TRBV27	TRBD1	-	TRBJ1-4
TGTGCCAGCAGCTTAGTGGGTAGCGGTTACGAGCAGTACTTC	CASSLVGSGYEQYF	TRBV11-2	-	once	TRBJ2-7